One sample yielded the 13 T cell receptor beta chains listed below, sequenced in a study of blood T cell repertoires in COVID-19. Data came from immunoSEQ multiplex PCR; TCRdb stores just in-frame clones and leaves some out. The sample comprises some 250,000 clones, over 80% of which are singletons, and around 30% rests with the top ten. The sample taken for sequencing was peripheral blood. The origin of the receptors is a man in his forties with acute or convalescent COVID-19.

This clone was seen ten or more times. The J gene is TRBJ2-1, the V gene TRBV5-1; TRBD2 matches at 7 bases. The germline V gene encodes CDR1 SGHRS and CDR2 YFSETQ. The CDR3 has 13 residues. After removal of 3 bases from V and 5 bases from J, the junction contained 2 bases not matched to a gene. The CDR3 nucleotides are TGCGCCAGCAGCTCAGGACTAGACAATGAGCAGTTCTTC. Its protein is CASSSGLDNEQFF.

The CDR3 DNA sequence: TGTGCCAGCAGCCCCGGGACTAGCGGGTTTACAGATACGCAGTATTTT. Translating gives CASSPGTSGFTDTQYF. The chain couples TRBV7-9 to TRBJ2-3; 12 bases match TRBD2. Germline V lookup: CDR1 SEHNR, CDR2 FQNEAQ (reference sequence). This CDR3 spans 16 amino acids. V trimming: 5 bases; J trimming: 3 bases; junction bases outside the gene matches: 6. The complete variable domain, with remaining parts taken from reference TRBV7-9 and TRBJ2-3, reads DTGVSQNPRHKITKRGQNVTFRCDPISEHNRLYWYRQTLGQGPEFLTYFQNEAQLEKSRLLSDRFSAERPKGSFSTLEIQRTEQGDSAMYLCASSPGTSGFTDTQYFGPGTRLTVL.

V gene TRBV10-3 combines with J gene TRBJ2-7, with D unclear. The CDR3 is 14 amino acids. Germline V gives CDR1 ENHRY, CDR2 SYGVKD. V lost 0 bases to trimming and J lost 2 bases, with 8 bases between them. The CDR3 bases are TGTGCCATCAGTGAGTCGAACAGTGCCTACGAGCAGTACTTC. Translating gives CAISESNSAYEQYF.

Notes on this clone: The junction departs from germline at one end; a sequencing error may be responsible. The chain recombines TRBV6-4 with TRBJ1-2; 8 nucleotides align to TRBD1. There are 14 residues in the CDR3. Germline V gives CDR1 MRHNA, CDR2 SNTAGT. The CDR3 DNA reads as TGTGCCGGCAGTCAGGGGGCGCGTGGCTATGGCTACACCTTC. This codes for CAGSQGARGYGYTF.

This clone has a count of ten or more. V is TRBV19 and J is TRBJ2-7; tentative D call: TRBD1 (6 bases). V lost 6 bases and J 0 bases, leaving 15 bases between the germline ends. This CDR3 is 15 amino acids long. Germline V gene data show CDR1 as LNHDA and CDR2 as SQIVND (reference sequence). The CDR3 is CASSRGQRSSYEQYF. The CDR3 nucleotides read TGTGCCAGTAGCAGAGGACAGCGGAGCTCCTACGAGCAGTACTTC.

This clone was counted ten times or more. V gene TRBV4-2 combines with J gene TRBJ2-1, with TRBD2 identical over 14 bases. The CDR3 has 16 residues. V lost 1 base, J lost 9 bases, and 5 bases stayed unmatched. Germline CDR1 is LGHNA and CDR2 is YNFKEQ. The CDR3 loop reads CASSQGRTSGRLEQFF. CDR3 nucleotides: TGTGCCAGCAGCCAAGGAAGGACTAGCGGGAGGCTTGAGCAGTTCTTC.

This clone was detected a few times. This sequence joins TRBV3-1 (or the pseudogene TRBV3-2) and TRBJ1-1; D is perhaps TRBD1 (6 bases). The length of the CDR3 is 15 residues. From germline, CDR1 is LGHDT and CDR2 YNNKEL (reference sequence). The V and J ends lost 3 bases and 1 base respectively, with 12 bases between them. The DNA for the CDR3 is TGTGCCAGCAGCCACCCAAGAGGGGGGAACACTGAAGCTTTCTTT. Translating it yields CASSHPRGGNTEAFF.

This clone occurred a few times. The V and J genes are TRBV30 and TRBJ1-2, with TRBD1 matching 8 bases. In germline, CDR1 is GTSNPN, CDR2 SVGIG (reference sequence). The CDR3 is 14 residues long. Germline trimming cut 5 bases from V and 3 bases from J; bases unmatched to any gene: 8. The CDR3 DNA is TGTGCCTGGTTGGGACAGGAGGAGTACTATGGCTACACCTTC. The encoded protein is CAWLGQEEYYGYTF.

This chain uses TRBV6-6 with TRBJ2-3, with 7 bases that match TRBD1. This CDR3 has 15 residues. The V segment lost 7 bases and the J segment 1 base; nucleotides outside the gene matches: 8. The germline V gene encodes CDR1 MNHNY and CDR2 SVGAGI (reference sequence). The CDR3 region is CASIRGQVGTDTQYF. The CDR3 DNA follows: TGTGCCAGCATAAGGGGGCAGGTGGGCACAGATACGCAGTATTTT.

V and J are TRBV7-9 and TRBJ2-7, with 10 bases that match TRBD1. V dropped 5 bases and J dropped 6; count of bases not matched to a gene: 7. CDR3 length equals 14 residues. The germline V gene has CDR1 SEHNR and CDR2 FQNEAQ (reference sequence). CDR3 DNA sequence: TGTGCCAGCAGCACAGACAGGGGGCGCGGCGAGCAGTACTTC. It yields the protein CASSTDRGRGEQYF.

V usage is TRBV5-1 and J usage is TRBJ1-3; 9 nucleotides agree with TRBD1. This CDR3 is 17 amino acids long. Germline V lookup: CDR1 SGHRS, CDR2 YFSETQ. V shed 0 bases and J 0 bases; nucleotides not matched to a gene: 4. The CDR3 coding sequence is TGCGCCAGCAGCTTGGAGACAGGGGGATCCTCTGGAAACACCATATATTTT. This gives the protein CASSLETGGSSGNTIYF. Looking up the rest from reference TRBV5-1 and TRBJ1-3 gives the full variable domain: KAGVTQTPRYLIKTRGQQVTLSCSPISGHRSVSWYQQTPGQGLQFLFEYFSETQRNKGNFPGRFSGRQFSNSRSEMNVSTLELGDSALYLCASSLETGGSSGNTIYFGEGSWLTVV.

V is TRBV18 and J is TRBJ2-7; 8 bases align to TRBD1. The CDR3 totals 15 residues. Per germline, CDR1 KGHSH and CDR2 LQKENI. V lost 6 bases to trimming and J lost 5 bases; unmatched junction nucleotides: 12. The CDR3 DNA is TGTGCCAGCTCCCAGGGGGACAGGAGGATCCACGAGCAGTACTTC. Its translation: CASSQGDRRIHEQYF.

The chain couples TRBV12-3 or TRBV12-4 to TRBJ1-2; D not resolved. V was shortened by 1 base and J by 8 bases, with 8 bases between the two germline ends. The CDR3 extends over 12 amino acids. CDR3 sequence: CASSLGVGGYTF. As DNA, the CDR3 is TGTGCCAGCAGTTTAGGGGTGGGCGGCTACACCTTC.